A selection of T cell receptor beta chains follows, all from one sample in a study of PD-1 blockade in mismatch repair-deficient tumors. Measured with immunoSEQ multiplex PCR; TCRdb has only the in-frame clones, and not every one. This table has approximately 38,000 clones, 79% appearing once. The sequencing used peripheral blood, collected 4 weeks after starting pembrolizumab. The receptors shown here come from an adult with mismatch repair-deficient cancer. The CDR3 runs from the conserved cysteine through the conserved F or W. The D gene is left open where the match is weak. Where a row states a size, it is once, few, many or the class of an expanded clone; other rows omit it.

>TRBV12-2|15|TRBJ1-4|.|.
TGTGCAAGTCGCTTTGGTCCGACGGTGAATGAAAAACTGTTTTTT
CASRFGPTVNEKLFF
>TRBV19|14|TRBJ2-1|few|.
TGTGCCAGCCTTGGGGCGCAGTCCTACAATGAGCAGTTCTTC
CASLGAQSYNEQFF
>TRBV10-3|18|TRBJ2-2|.|TRBD2
TGTGCCATCAGTGGTTTAATCGGGACTAGCGGAAACACCGGGGAGCTGTTTTTT
CAISGLIGTSGNTGELFF
>TRBV29-1|13|TRBJ1-2|.|.
TGCAGCGTTGTTGGAAGTCTATATGATGGCTACACCTTC
CSVVGSLYDGYTF
>TRBV10-2|13|TRBJ2-2|.|TRBD2
TGCGCCAGCACTGTCGGGAGGACCGGGGAGCTGTTTTTT
CASTVGRTGELFF
>TRBV27|13|TRBJ2-7|.|.
TGTGCCAGCAGTTTAGGAACAACATACGAGCAGTACTTC
CASSLGTTYEQYF
>TRBV7-2|14|TRBJ1-1|.|.
TGTGCCAGCAGCTTCAGTACAGGGTCCACTGAAGCTTTCTTT
CASSFSTGSTEAFF
>TRBV19|15|TRBJ2-3|.|TRBD1
TGTGCCAGTAGGAACGGACAGGGGGCAGGAGATACGCAGTATTTT
CASRNGQGAGDTQYF
>TRBV6-5|14|TRBJ2-5|.|.
TGTGCCAGCAGTTACTCGAGCGGCCAAGAGACCCAGTACTTC
CASSYSSGQETQYF
>TRBV4-2|15|TRBJ1-1|.|.
TGTGCCAGCAGCCTCGGACTAATCAAGAACACTGAAGCTTTCTTT
CASSLGLIKNTEAFF
>TRBV7-9|14|TRBJ1-4|.|.
TGTGCCAGCAGCGGAGGTGTGGGGGGAGAAAAACTGTTTTTT
CASSGGVGGEKLFF
>TRBV5-6|15|TRBJ2-2|few|TRBD1
TGTGCCAGCAGCAGGGACAGGGTGAACACCGGGGAGCTGTTTTTT
CASSRDRVNTGELFF
>TRBV6-4|12|TRBJ1-2|.|.
TGTGCCAGCACCCCACGTGCCCGACCATACACCTTC
CASTPRARPYTF
>TRBV5-1|16|TRBJ1-1|.|.
TGCGCCAGCAGCTTTCGACAACAGGGTATCGGCACTGAAGCTTTCTTT
CASSFRQQGIGTEAFF
>TRBV9|16|TRBJ1-2|.|.
TGTGCCAGCAGCGTACACCGCGAGGGGGGCCGGTATGGCTACACCTTC
CASSVHREGGRYGYTF
>TRBV18|11|TRBJ2-5|.|.
TGTGCCAGCTCGCCCCAAGAGACCCAGTACTTC
CASSPQETQYF
>TRBV6-6|12|TRBJ1-1|.|.
TGTGCCAGCACCACCTCAGGGTTTGAAGCTTTCTTT
CASTTSGFEAFF
>TRBV30|13|TRBJ1-5|.|.
TGTGCCTGGAGTGTACGGGGGAATCAGCCCCAGCATTTT
CAWSVRGNQPQHF
>TRBV2|13|TRBJ1-2|.|.
TGTGCCAGCAGTGCCGGGACTGGCTATGGCTACACCTTC
CASSAGTGYGYTF
>TRBV9|18|TRBJ2-1|.|.
TGTGCCAGCAGTCTTAAAGAATACGGGGCCGGCTCCTACAATGAGCAGTTCTTC
CASSLKEYGAGSYNEQFF
>TRBV9|17|TRBJ2-7|.|TRBD1
TGTGCCAGCATCCCAATCTTACCGGGACAGGGGATTTACGAGCAGTACTTC
CASIPILPGQGIYEQYF
>TRBV5-1|17|TRBJ2-7|.|.
TGCGCCAGCAGCTCCCCCGACCCCAGGAAACCCAACTACGAGCAGTACTTC
CASSSPDPRKPNYEQYF
>TRBV14|22|TRBJ1-5|few|TRBD1
TGTGCCAGCAGCCAAGACCCACCGGGACAGGGGCCTTCTAGCTATAGCAATCAGCCCCAGCATTTT
CASSQDPPGQGPSSYSNQPQHF
>TRBV15|16|TRBJ2-5|few|TRBD2
TGTGCCACCTCGGCTTACGGGAGGGCAGTAGGAGAGACCCAGTACTTC
CATSAYGRAVGETQYF
>TRBV30|14|TRBJ2-5|.|TRBD2
TGTGCCTGGAAATACGGCGGGGAGGGAGAGACCCAGTACTTC
CAWKYGGEGETQYF
>TRBV10-2|14|TRBJ1-1|many|TRBD1
TGCGCCAGCAGTGACCCAGGGGGCGAACCTGAAGCTTTCTTT
CASSDPGGEPEAFF
>TRBV6-1|11|TRBJ1-2|.|.
TGTGCCAACAAGGGGTATCGGGGCTACACCTTC
CANKGYRGYTF
>TRBV27|15|TRBJ2-1|few|.
TGTGCCAGCAGTTTAAGGCTACCCTCCTACAATGAGCAGTTCTTC
CASSLRLPSYNEQFF
>TRBV28|14|TRBJ1-1|.|.
TGTGCCAGCAGTTTGCCGATCGTGGACACTGAAGCTTTCTTT
CASSLPIVDTEAFF
>TRBV19|15|TRBJ1-2|.|TRBD1
TGTGCCAGTAGTCCACAGGGGGCGCTGGGCTATGGCTACACCTTC
CASSPQGALGYGYTF
>TRBV6-4|13|TRBJ2-2|few|.
TGTGCTAGTCGGGACGTAAACACCGGGGAGCTGTTTTTT
CASRDVNTGELFF
>TRBV28|14|TRBJ1-1|.|.
TGTGCCAGCAGTTCGAGCAGGGGAGGGACTGAAGCTTTCTTT
CASSSSRGGTEAFF
>TRBV4-3|16|TRBJ2-7|few|.
TGCGCCAGCAGCCAAGGGCGGACACTGTTCTCCTACGAGCAGTACTTC
CASSQGRTLFSYEQYF
>TRBV28|13|TRBJ2-1|.|.
TGTGCCAGCAGTTTAGGGGGCGGGGGTGAGCAGTTCTTC
CASSLGGGGEQFF
>TRBV7-3|14|TRBJ1-1|.|.
TGTGCCAGCAGCTTAACGGGGGGGAACACTGAAGCTTTCTTT
CASSLTGGNTEAFF
>TRBV30|14|TRBJ2-1|few|TRBD1
TGTGCCTGGAGCGAGACAGGGGACCTATTTGAGCAGTTCTTC
CAWSETGDLFEQFF
>TRBV12-5|19|TRBJ2-6|.|TRBD1
TGTGCTAGTGGTTTGCCATACCCCCGGACAGGGAATGGGGCCAACGTCCTGACTTTC
CASGLPYPRTGNGANVLTF
>TRBV28|20|TRBJ2-6|.|TRBD2
TGTGCCAGCAGTTTAATTGGAGTCGGCGGGAGGTCCTCTGGGGCCAACGTCCTGACTTTC
CASSLIGVGGRSSGANVLTF
>TRBV6-1|12|TRBJ2-5|once|.
TGTGCCAGCAGGTCAGGGGAAGAGACCCAGTACTTC
CASRSGEETQYF
>TRBV5-1|14|TRBJ2-5|.|.
TGCGCCAGCAGCTCCTCTTTCGGAGGGGAGACCCAGTACTTC
CASSSSFGGETQYF
>TRBV11-2|15|TRBJ2-7|.|.
TGTGCCAGCAGCTCAGCCGGGACATCTCGTTACGAGCAGTACTTC
CASSSAGTSRYEQYF
>TRBV9|16|TRBJ2-3|.|.
TGTGCCAGCAGCGTAGCAGGGGGAGGGAGCACAGATACGCAGTATTTT
CASSVAGGGSTDTQYF
>TRBV6-6|15|TRBJ1-3|.|.
TGTGCCAGCAGGGACCCACAGGGAGGTGGAAACACCATATATTTT
CASRDPQGGGNTIYF
>TRBV7-9|18|TRBJ2-3|.|TRBD2
TGTGCCAGCAGCTCCACAGAGGCGGGAGGGGTCCACACAGATACGCAGTATTTT
CASSSTEAGGVHTDTQYF
>TRBV11-2|11|TRBJ2-1|.|.
TGTGCCAGCAGCTTAGTAGTGGAACAGTTCTTC
CASSLVVEQFF
>TRBV4-3|15|TRBJ2-5|.|TRBD1
TGCGCCAGCAGCCTTCGGGACAGGGCGATGGAGACCCAGTACTTC
CASSLRDRAMETQYF
>TRBV2|14|TRBJ1-5|.|.
TGTGCCAGCAGTAGCCGAATTGGGGGTTCGCCCCAGCATTTT
CASSSRIGGSPQHF
>TRBV4-2|15|TRBJ2-1|.|.
TGTGCCAGCAGCCAAGGGCGACTTGCGGACAATGAGCAGTTCTTC
CASSQGRLADNEQFF
>TRBV7-9|14|TRBJ2-7|few|.
TGTGCCAGCAGCCATTTAGACAGGAAGGACGAGCAGTACTTC
CASSHLDRKDEQYF
>TRBV7-6|15|TRBJ1-2|.|.
TGTGCCAGCAGCTTAGGGTTCGCGGGGCTGGGTGGCTACACCTTC
CASSLGFAGLGGYTF
>TRBV5-4|12|TRBJ2-1|few|.
TGTGCCAGCAGCTTCCAGGGAGGTGAGCAGTTCTTC
CASSFQGGEQFF
>TRBV5-1|14|TRBJ2-3|.|.
TGCGCCAGCAGGCTGGACGGGAGTATAGATACGCAGTATTTT
CASRLDGSIDTQYF
>TRBV9|15|TRBJ2-5|.|.
TGTGCCAGCAGCGCTACCCCGGACTATAGAGAGACCCAGTACTTC
CASSATPDYRETQYF
>TRBV15|18|TRBJ1-1|once|.
TGTGCCACCAGCAGAGATCAACTTCGGGGGCCAGGGAACACTGAAGCTTTCTTT
CATSRDQLRGPGNTEAFF
>TRBV28|15|TRBJ2-1|.|TRBD1
TGTGCCAGCAGGCTTCCGGGACAGGCACACAATGAGCAGTTCTTC
CASRLPGQAHNEQFF